Presented here are 32 T cell receptor beta chains from one specimen sequenced in a study of cytomegalovirus exposure and HLA in healthy donors. This PCR relied on a set of 60 Vbeta primers and 13 Jbeta primers. Some clones are missing from TCRdb's copy, which holds only in-frame ones; the method was immunoSEQ multiplex PCR. The sample lists over 85,000 clones, just over 75% occurring once. The sample consisted of PBMCs. Every receptor here comes from a man between 25 and 39 years old in good health and CMV-seronegative.

This clone showed up just once. The chain employs TRBV13 and TRBJ2-1, with 9 bases aligning to TRBD2. V was clipped by 2 bases and J by 6 bases; unmatched bases: 5. Germline values: CDR1 PRHDT, CDR2 FYEKMQ (reference sequence). This CDR3 comprises 15 residues. In DNA form, the CDR3 reads TGTGCCAGCAGCTTACGGACTAGCGAGAGCAATGAGCAGTTCTTC. Amino acid sequence: CASSLRTSESNEQFF.

To note about this clone: The junction shows a germline mismatch at one end, possibly a read error. Other DNA sequences in the same sample also yield this CDR3. V usage is TRBV5-1 and J usage is TRBJ1-5; D perhaps matches TRBD1 (5 bases). CDR1 is SGHRS, CDR2 YFSETQ, per germline. The CDR3 extends over 14 amino acids. CDR3 DNA sequence: TGCGCCAGCAGCTTGGAATGGGGGGAACAGCCCCAGCACTTT. Protein sequence: CASSLEWGEQPQHF.

The chain couples TRBV4-2 to TRBJ1-4, with 9 bases fitting TRBD1. Germline V gives CDR1 LGHNA, CDR2 YNFKEQ. This CDR3 spans 15 amino acids. V lost 3 bases and J lost 7; bases outside the gene matches: 6. CDR3 loop: CASSQDRGGVEKLFF. DNA of the CDR3: TGTGCCAGCAGCCAGGACAGGGGAGGTGTTGAAAAACTGTTTTTT.

The chain couples TRBV29-1 to TRBJ1-4; possibly TRBD1 for D (5 bases). V was pared by 6 bases and J by 7 bases, with 18 bases between. The germline V gene has CDR1 SQVTM and CDR2 ANQGSEA. This CDR3 has 14 residues. The CDR3: CSVADSGWGEKLFF. CDR3 nucleotide sequence: TGCAGCGTGGCCGACAGTGGATGGGGTGAAAAACTGTTTTTT.

This clone was found a few times. This chain connects TRBV29-1 to TRBJ1-1, with D maybe TRBD1 (6 bases). V lost 8 bases and J lost 2, with 9 bases in between. Germline V gene data show CDR1 as SQVTM and CDR2 as ANQGSEA. The length of the CDR3 is 11 residues. CDR3 nucleotide sequence: TGCAGCACGGACAGCAACACTGAAGCTTTCTTT. Translation gives CSTDSNTEAFF.

The chain combines TRBV5-6 with TRBJ2-1; TRBD2 matches at 11 bases. Per germline, CDR1 SGHDT and CDR2 YYEEEE. CDR3 length: 15 amino acids. J lost 10 bases, V lost 2 bases, and 8 bases had no gene match. CDR3 loop: CASSFPGTSGREQFF. CDR3 nucleotide sequence: TGTGCCAGCAGCTTCCCCGGGACTAGCGGACGAGAGCAGTTCTTC.

This clone was observed a handful of times. The CDR3 DNA reads as TGCGCCAGCAGGGAAAATCTAGGGGGCTGGAGGCAAGAGACCCAGTACTTC. Encoded protein: CASRENLGGWRQETQYF. The J gene is TRBJ2-5, the V gene TRBV5-1, with 7 bases fitting TRBD1. CDR3 size: 17 residues. V dropped 5 bases and J dropped 2; count of bases not matched to a gene: 15. The germline V gene encodes CDR1 SGHRS and CDR2 YFSETQ.

This rearrangement joins TRBV2 to TRBJ2-2; 8 nucleotides agree with TRBD2. CDR1 and CDR2 (germline): SNHLY, FYNNEI. The CDR3 is 15 residues long. J gave up 5 bases and V 1 base, and 3 bases lay outside the gene matches. CDR3 DNA sequence: TGTGCCAGCAGTGAAGAGGCGGGAGGTACCGGGGAGCTGTTTTTT. This translates into CASSEEAGGTGELFF.

The table lists this clone with a few counts. The rearrangement links TRBV5-6 to TRBJ1-2, with D unresolved. V lost 3 bases, J lost 2 bases, and 11 bases lay in between. This CDR3 is built from 14 residues. Germline V CDR1 and CDR2: SGHDT, YYEEEE. CDR3 coding DNA: TGTGCCAGCAGCTGGGCAGAACCAAACTATGGCTACACCTTC. This encodes CASSWAEPNYGYTF. Based on the CDR3 plus reference TRBV5-6 and TRBJ1-2, the full variable domain is DAGVTQSPTHLIKTRGQQVTLRCSPKSGHDTVSWYQQALGQGPQFIFQYYEEEERQRGNFPDRFSGHQFPNYSSELNVNALLLGDSALYLCASSWAEPNYGYTFGSGTRLTVV.

This clone was recorded only once. The chain links TRBV29-1 to TRBJ2-5, with 9 bases fitting TRBD2. CDR3 length equals 14 residues. The germline CDR1 and CDR2 sequences are SQVTM and ANQGSEA. Trimming cost V 6 bases and J 5 bases; bases outside gene matches: 10. This chain's CDR3 is CSVLSGRKGETQYF. CDR3 DNA sequence: TGCAGCGTGCTCAGCGGGAGGAAGGGGGAGACCCAGTACTTC.

The rearrangement joins TRBV11-2 to TRBJ1-5; D unresolved. Trimming removed 3 bases at V and 3 bases at J, with 9 bases between. Germline CDR1 reads SGHAT; CDR2 reads FQNNGV. There are 14 residues in the CDR3. The CDR3 sequence is CASSLSSYNQPQHF. In nucleotides, the CDR3 is TGTGCCAGCAGCTTGTCCAGTTACAATCAGCCCCAGCATTTT.

The rearrangement links TRBV4-1 to TRBJ1-5; the D gene is possibly TRBD1 (5 bases). Germline CDR1 MGHRA, CDR2 YSYEKL. The CDR3 sequence is 14 residues long. V lost 4 bases and J lost 0, with 7 bases in between. The CDR3 sequence is CASSRQNSNQPQHF. CDR3 bases: TGCGCCAGCAGCCGACAGAATAGCAATCAGCCCCAGCATTTT.

The chain couples TRBV7-6 to TRBJ2-1, with TRBD2 identical over 12 bases. V was pared by 5 bases and J by 8 bases, with 7 bases of the junction left unmatched. The germline CDR1 and CDR2 sequences are SGHVS and FNYEAQ. This CDR3 spans 15 amino acids. CDR3 protein: CASSEGLAGRDEQFF. The CDR3 nucleotides read TGTGCCAGCAGCGAAGGACTAGCGGGAAGGGATGAGCAGTTCTTC. Variable domain in full (rest from reference TRBV7-6 and TRBJ2-1): GAGVSQSPRYKVTKRGQDVALRCDPISGHVSLYWYRQALGQGPEFLTYFNYEAQQDKSGLPNDRFSAERPEGSISTLTIQRTEQRDSAMYRCASSEGLAGRDEQFFGPGTRLTVL.

This chain joins TRBV27 and TRBJ2-1; 7 nucleotides agree with TRBD1. V lost 5 bases and J lost 4; bases outside the gene matches: 8. In germline, CDR1 is MNHEY, CDR2 SMNVEV (reference sequence). The CDR3 has 15 amino acids. CDR3 DNA: TGTGCCAGCAGTCCGACAGGGTGGGGTTACAATGAGCAGTTCTTC. Translated: CASSPTGWGYNEQFF.

This chain connects TRBV5-4 to TRBJ1-2; possibly TRBD1 for D (6 bases). V was clipped by 5 bases and J by 1 base, with 12 bases between them. Germline V CDR1 and CDR2: SGHNT, YYREEE (reference sequence). CDR3 length: 14 residues. CDR3 bases: TGTGCCAGCAGGGGGGACACCCTTAACTATGGCTACACCTTC. Its protein product is CASRGDTLNYGYTF.

J is TRBJ2-1 and V is TRBV2; TRBD2 might be the D (5 bases). Per the germline V gene, CDR1 is SNHLY and CDR2 is FYNNEI. The CDR3 loop spans 13 amino acids. The V end lost 11 bases, the J end lost 8 bases, and 19 bases lay between the germline ends. This CDR3 reads CAGRLRTLHEQFF. The CDR3 DNA is TGTGCCGGGCGACTACGGACTCTCCATGAGCAGTTCTTC.

DNA for the CDR3: TGCGCCAGCAATACAGGGAACACCGGGGAGCTGTTTTTT. Translated: CASNTGNTGELFF. The chain carries TRBV10-2 and TRBJ2-2; tentative D call: TRBD1 (5 bases). The germline gives CDR1 WSHSY, CDR2 SAAADI. Trimming removed 7 bases from V and 1 base from J, with 7 bases in between. CDR3 length: 13 residues.

In the case of this clone: Other DNA sequences in the same sample also yield this CDR3. This chain uses TRBV5-1 with TRBJ1-1; TRBD1 aligns across 9 bases. CDR3 length equals 17 residues. The germline V gene has CDR1 SGHRS and CDR2 YFSETQ. The junction had 15 bases not matched to a gene; V was cut back by 6 bases and J by 3 bases. The CDR3 region has the DNA TGCGCCAGCACCCTAACCCGAACAGGGGGCTTTGACACTGAAGCTTTCTTT. Amino acid sequence: CASTLTRTGGFDTEAFF.

This clone occurred once. The J gene is TRBJ2-1, the V gene TRBV7-8; TRBD1 aligns across 8 bases. J gave up 9 bases and V 1 base, and 2 bases lay outside the gene matches. Germline CDR1 reads SGHVS; CDR2 reads FQNEAQ. The CDR3 covers 13 residues. The CDR3, as DNA: TGTGCCAGCAGCTTAGGGGACAGGAGTGAGCAGTTCTTC. This sequence encodes CASSLGDRSEQFF.

J is TRBJ1-5 and V is TRBV7-3; D is unclear. CDR3 length equals 14 residues. Germline-derived CDR1 and CDR2 are SGHTA and FQGTGA. The V gene lost 5 bases and the J gene lost 3 bases, with 11 bases spanning the gap. The CDR3, as DNA: TGTGCCAGCAGCCGTGGTAGCCACAATCAGCCCCAGCATTTT. Translation: CASSRGSHNQPQHF.

The chain uses TRBV9 and TRBJ1-6, with no clear D. The CDR3 runs 14 residues. CDR1 and CDR2 from the germline V gene are SGDLS and YYNGEE. The ends were cut back, 5 bases at V and 5 bases at J, with 11 bases in the middle. The CDR3 region has the DNA TGTGCCAGCAGGGCCGGAACAGATAATTCACCCCTCCACTTT. This sequence encodes CASRAGTDNSPLHF.

The gene calls are TRBV6-1 and TRBJ1-5; no clear D gene. V was trimmed by 4 bases and J by 1 base, leaving 11 bases between them. The CDR3 contains 15 residues. The V gene's germline CDR1 is MNHNS and CDR2 SASEGT. CDR3 DNA: TGTGCCAGCAGTGGCGGGCCCTTCAGCAATCAGCCCCAGCATTTT. It codes for CASSGGPFSNQPQHF.

The V and J genes are TRBV28 and TRBJ2-7; 10 nucleotides agree with TRBD1. From germline, CDR1 is MDHEN and CDR2 SYDVKM. Germline trimming cut 5 bases from V and 4 bases from J; bases unmatched to any gene: 5. This CDR3 is 14 amino acids long. CDR3 sequence (DNA): TGTGCCAGCAGTCCCCGGGGACAGGGGTACGAGCAGTACTTC. Protein product: CASSPRGQGYEQYF. Based on the CDR3 plus reference TRBV28 and TRBJ2-7, the full variable domain is DVKVTQSSRYLVKRTGEKVFLECVQDMDHENMFWYRQDPGLGLRLIYFSYDVKMKEKGDIPEGYSVSREKKERFSLILESASTNQTSMYLCASSPRGQGYEQYFGPGTRLTVT.

The chain employs TRBV11-2 and TRBJ2-1; 9 nucleotides line up with TRBD2. The CDR3 extends over 18 amino acids. Germline values: CDR1 SGHAT, CDR2 FQNNGV. With V trimmed by 2 bases and J by 1 base, 9 bases remained unmatched. For the CDR3, the DNA is TGTGCCAGCAGCTTACGGACTAGCGCGTTAAATTCCTACAATGAGCAGTTCTTC. It specifies CASSLRTSALNSYNEQFF.

This clone was counted once. The chain is built from TRBV5-4 and TRBJ2-1, with D possibly matching TRBD2 (5 bases). CDR1 SGHNT and CDR2 YYREEE come from the germline V gene (reference sequence). The V end lost 6 bases, the J end lost 2 bases, and 27 bases lay between the germline ends. There are 19 residues in the CDR3. The CDR3 spells CASNLGGFLERITYNEQFF. The CDR3 DNA reads TGTGCCAGCAACCTCGGAGGCTTTTTGGAGCGGATTACCTACAATGAGCAGTTCTTC.

The V call is TRBV19, the J call TRBJ2-1; TRBD2 might be the D (6 bases). V was trimmed by 5 bases and J by 7 bases, leaving 12 bases between them. In germline, CDR1 is LNHDA, CDR2 SQIVND (reference sequence). This CDR3 is 13 amino acids long. The CDR3 loop is CASSAGLINEQFF. The CDR3 coding sequence is TGTGCCAGTAGTGCGGGACTTATTAATGAGCAGTTCTTC.

The V and J genes are TRBV15 and TRBJ2-2, with 7 nucleotides matching TRBD1. The CDR3 extends over 15 amino acids. The germline CDR1 and CDR2 sequences are LNHNV and YYDKDF (reference sequence). The J segment lost 0 bases and the V segment lost 5 bases, leaving 3 bases of the junction unmatched. CDR3 nucleotides: TGTGCCACCAGCGGGGGACAGTCGAACACCGGGGAGCTGTTTTTT. As protein: CATSGGQSNTGELFF. The full variable domain, in which reference TRBV15 and TRBJ2-2 provide the parts outside the CDR3, is DAMVIQNPRYQVTQFGKPVTLSCSQTLNHNVMYWYQQKSSQAPKLLFHYYDKDFNNEADTPDNFQSRRPNTSFCFLDIRSPGLGDTAMYLCATSGGQSNTGELFFGEGSRLTVL.

The chain is built from TRBV19 and TRBJ1-2; TRBD1 aligns across 12 bases. This CDR3 is built from 16 residues. The germline V gene encodes CDR1 LNHDA and CDR2 SQIVND (reference sequence). The V and J ends lost 7 bases and 7 bases, in that order; junction bases with no gene match: 13. CDR3 residues: CASTIRTGTGGFGYTF. Here the CDR3 DNA reads TGTGCCAGTACCATTAGAACCGGGACAGGGGGCTTTGGCTACACCTTC.

The rearrangement uses TRBV28 and TRBJ1-1, with 10 bases that match TRBD1. The CDR3 totals 16 residues. CDR1 is MDHEN, CDR2 SYDVKM, per germline. The ends lost 6 bases at V and 4 bases at J; junction bases unmatched: 11. CDR3 sequence: CASSRSPGTGATEAFF. The CDR3 DNA is TGTGCCAGCAGCCGGTCCCCCGGGACAGGGGCCACTGAAGCTTTCTTT.

V is TRBV6-5 and J is TRBJ2-4; 9 bases are shared with TRBD1. The CDR3 sequence is 13 residues long. The V segment lost 9 bases and the J segment 2 bases; nucleotides outside the gene matches: 2. CDR1 and CDR2 from the germline V gene are MNHEY and SVGAGI. CDR3 in amino acids: CASGQGSKNIQYF. The DNA for the CDR3 is TGTGCCAGTGGACAGGGGTCCAAAAACATTCAGTACTTC.

This clone came up a few times. The J gene is TRBJ1-1, the V gene TRBV4-3; TRBD1 is a possible D gene (5 bases). Trimming removed 4 bases from V and 0 bases from J, with 9 bases in between. There are 14 residues in the CDR3. The germline V gene encodes CDR1 LGHNA and CDR2 YSLEER. This chain's CDR3 is CASSLRGMNTEAFF. CDR3 DNA: TGCGCCAGCAGCCTTCGGGGGATGAACACTGAAGCTTTCTTT.

The chain couples TRBV29-1 to TRBJ1-1; 8 bases are shared with TRBD1. There are 12 residues in the CDR3. From germline, CDR1 is SQVTM and CDR2 ANQGSEA. V was pared by 6 bases and J by 4 bases, with 4 bases of the junction left unmatched. As DNA, the CDR3 is TGCAGCGTGGGGGACAGGACCACTGAAGCTTTCTTT. It translates to CSVGDRTTEAFF.